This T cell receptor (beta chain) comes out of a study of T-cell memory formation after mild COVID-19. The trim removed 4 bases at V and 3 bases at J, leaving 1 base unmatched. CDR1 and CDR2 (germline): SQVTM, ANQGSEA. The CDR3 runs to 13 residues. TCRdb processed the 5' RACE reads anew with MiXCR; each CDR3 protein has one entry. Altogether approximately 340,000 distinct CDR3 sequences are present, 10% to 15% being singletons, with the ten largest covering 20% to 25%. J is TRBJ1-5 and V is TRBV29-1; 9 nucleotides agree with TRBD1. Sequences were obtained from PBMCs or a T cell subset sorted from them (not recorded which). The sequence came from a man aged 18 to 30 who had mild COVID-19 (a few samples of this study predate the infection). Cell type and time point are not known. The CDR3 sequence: CSVGDRVNQPQHF. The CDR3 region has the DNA TGCAGCGTTGGGGACAGGGTCAATCAGCCCCAGCATTTT.